These 17 T cell receptor beta chains share one sample of origin, sequenced in a study of T cell changes during pregnancy in multiple sclerosis. TCRdb's table, derived via immunoSEQ multiplex PCR, lists solely in-frame clones and lacks some. The sample holds some 49,000 clones, just under 95% seen once. Source: CD8+ T cells from peripheral blood mononuclear cells, taken in the first trimester of pregnancy. Receptors originate from a female donor with multiple sclerosis, enrolled in a pregnancy study.

This chain joins TRBV2 and TRBJ1-3, with TRBD1 matching over 7 bases. V gave up 6 bases and J gave up 0 bases; unmatched junction bases: 14. CDR3 length: 18 residues. Germline V CDR1 and CDR2: SNHLY, FYNNEI. The CDR3 region has the DNA TGTGCCAGCAGGGAGGAGATTTCGACAGGGACCTCTGGAAACACCATATATTTT. It codes for CASREEISTGTSGNTIYF.

DNA of the CDR3: TGTGCCAGCAGCTTCCATAGATACAGGGCTATCTACGAGCAGTACTTC. Translation gives CASSFHRYRAIYEQYF. The V call is TRBV7-9, the J call TRBJ2-7, with D perhaps TRBD1 (6 bases). The CDR3 extends over 16 amino acids. CDR1 and CDR2 (germline): SEHNR, FQNEAQ (reference sequence). V was trimmed by 3 bases and J by 3 bases, leaving 18 bases between them.

CDR3 nucleotide sequence: TGTGCCAGCAGCTTAGGACAGGGTAGGGTATACGAGCAGTACTTC. This translates into CASSLGQGRVYEQYF. The gene calls are TRBV7-2 and TRBJ2-7; 7 bases agree with TRBD1. The V gene's germline CDR1 is SGHTA and CDR2 FQGNSA. Germline trimming cut 1 base from V and 4 bases from J; bases unmatched to any gene: 7. The CDR3 contains 15 residues.

The chain is built from TRBV30 and TRBJ2-3, with 10 bases that match TRBD1. Germline loops: CDR1 GTSNPN, CDR2 SVGIG (reference sequence). V dropped 1 base and J dropped 5; count of bases not matched to a gene: 3. CDR3 size: 14 residues. The CDR3 reads CAWSGGQGVDTQYF. In nucleotides, the CDR3 is TGTGCCTGGAGTGGAGGACAGGGGGTAGATACGCAGTATTTT.

The chain links TRBV7-7 to TRBJ2-7; D ambiguous. Trimming took 3 bases from V and 0 from J, leaving 6 bases between them. The CDR3 loop spans 13 amino acids. Germline CDR1 SSHAT, CDR2 FNYEAQ (reference sequence). The CDR3 region is CASSFGGSYEQYF. The CDR3 nucleotides read TGTGCCAGCAGCTTCGGTGGCTCCTACGAGCAGTACTTC.

The chain has TRBV5-6 and TRBJ1-1; perhaps TRBD1 as D (5 bases). There are 15 residues in the CDR3. Germline values: CDR1 SGHDT, CDR2 YYEEEE. The ends were cut back, 2 bases at V and 1 base at J, with 12 bases in the middle. CDR3 bases: TGTGCCAGCAGCTTAGCAGGACACAAGAACACTGAAGCTTTCTTT. Protein: CASSLAGHKNTEAFF.

The gene calls are TRBV12-5 and TRBJ2-2, with D hard to call. V lost 5 bases, J lost 3 bases, and 4 bases lay in between. In germline, CDR1 is LGHNT, CDR2 FRNRAP. The CDR3 runs to 12 residues. This CDR3 reads CASGADTGELFF. The DNA of the CDR3 is TGTGCTAGTGGTGCAGACACCGGGGAGCTGTTTTTT.

This chain joins TRBV7-9 and TRBJ2-7; 10 nucleotides match TRBD1. After removal of 6 bases from V and 10 bases from J, the junction contained 12 bases not matched to a gene. This CDR3 contains 14 residues. Germline V gives CDR1 SEHNR, CDR2 FQNEAQ (reference sequence). In DNA form, the CDR3 reads TGTGCCAGCAGAACGGGACAGGGGTTCGGGTTTCAGTACTTC. Translated, it gives CASRTGQGFGFQYF.

V usage is TRBV12-5 and J usage is TRBJ2-1; TRBD2 matches 14 bases. Germline CDR1 reads LGHNT; CDR2 reads FRNRAP. This CDR3 is built from 15 residues. Germline trimming cut 6 bases from V and 6 bases from J; bases unmatched to any gene: 4. The CDR3 sequence is CASGRLAGGINEQFF. DNA of the CDR3: TGTGCTAGTGGGAGACTAGCGGGAGGGATCAATGAGCAGTTCTTC. The whole variable domain, remainder taken from reference TRBV12-5 and TRBJ2-1, is DARVTQTPRHKVTEMGQEVTMRCQPILGHNTVFWYRQTMMQGLELLAYFRNRAPLDDSGMPKDRFSAEMPDATLATLKIQPSEPRDSAVYFCASGRLAGGINEQFFGPGTRLTVL.

This chain links TRBV27 with TRBJ2-1, with TRBD1 matching 7 bases. CDR1 and CDR2 (germline): MNHEY, SMNVEV (reference sequence). The CDR3 is made up of 14 amino acids. The J segment lost 2 bases and the V segment lost 6 bases, leaving 4 bases of the junction unmatched. This CDR3 is CASSTGVPYNEQFF. The CDR3 DNA is TGTGCCAGCAGCACAGGGGTCCCCTACAATGAGCAGTTCTTC.

The count of this clone is one. This sequence joins TRBV4-1 and TRBJ2-7; D is perhaps TRBD2 (5 bases). Germline V gene sequence: CDR1 MGHRA, CDR2 YSYEKL. V lost 4 bases to trimming and J lost 3 bases, with 13 bases between them. The CDR3 has 14 residues. This CDR3 is CASSPSGFNYEQYF. The DNA of the CDR3 is TGCGCCAGCAGCCCTTCGGGATTCAACTACGAGCAGTACTTC.

V and J are TRBV28 and TRBJ2-3, with a tentative D call TRBD2 (6 bases). Per germline, CDR1 MDHEN and CDR2 SYDVKM. The V gene lost 2 bases and the J gene lost 3 bases, with 18 bases spanning the gap. The CDR3 totals 17 residues. The DNA of the CDR3 is TGTGCCAGCAGTTTAGGGACTGACTTTGTTAGTACAGATACGCAGTATTTT. Its translation is CASSLGTDFVSTDTQYF. Full variable domain (remainder filled in from reference TRBV28 and TRBJ2-3): DVKVTQSSRYLVKRTGEKVFLECVQDMDHENMFWYRQDPGLGLRLIYFSYDVKMKEKGDIPEGYSVSREKKERFSLILESASTNQTSMYLCASSLGTDFVSTDTQYFGPGTRLTVL.

V usage is TRBV27 and J usage is TRBJ2-3, with 9 bases matching TRBD2. Germline V CDR1 and CDR2: MNHEY, SMNVEV (reference sequence). This CDR3 spans 14 amino acids. V lost 3 bases, J lost 3 bases, and 1 base stayed unmatched. Here the CDR3 reads CASSFSGSTDTQYF. The DNA for the CDR3 is TGTGCCAGCAGTTTTAGCGGGAGTACAGATACGCAGTATTTT.

The chain couples TRBV9 to TRBJ1-1, with a tentative D call TRBD1 (6 bases). This CDR3 is built from 12 residues. Germline loops: CDR1 SGDLS, CDR2 YYNGEE. Trimming took 4 bases from V and 8 from J, leaving 12 bases between them. The CDR3, as DNA: TGTGCCAGCAGCAGCAGTACAGGGGAAGCTTTCTTT. Its translation: CASSSSTGEAFF.

The chain recombines TRBV6-6 with TRBJ2-7; D may be TRBD2 (6 bases). This CDR3 contains 15 residues. Germline loops: CDR1 MNHNY, CDR2 SVGAGI (reference sequence). V was clipped by 0 bases and J by 3 bases, with 12 bases between them. DNA for the CDR3: TGTGCCAGCAGTTACTCCCAAACGGGAGACTACGAGCAGTACTTC. It is translated as CASSYSQTGDYEQYF.

This sequence joins TRBV7-6 and TRBJ2-5; D is undetermined. CDR3 length: 14 amino acids. Looked up from germline, CDR1 is SGHVS and CDR2 is FNYEAQ. V was trimmed by 1 base and J by 1 base, leaving 7 bases between them. The CDR3 sequence is CASSLVGGQETQYF. The CDR3 DNA reads as TGTGCCAGCAGCTTAGTAGGCGGCCAAGAGACCCAGTACTTC.

V is TRBV30 and J is TRBJ2-7; a weak D match, TRBD2 (6 bases). V lost 6 bases and J 0 bases, leaving 12 bases between the germline ends. CDR1 is GTSNPN, CDR2 SVGIG, per germline (reference sequence). The CDR3 runs 13 residues. CDR3 sequence (DNA): TGTGCCTGCAGGACTACCAGCTCCTACGAGCAGTACTTC. Amino acids: CACRTTSSYEQYF.